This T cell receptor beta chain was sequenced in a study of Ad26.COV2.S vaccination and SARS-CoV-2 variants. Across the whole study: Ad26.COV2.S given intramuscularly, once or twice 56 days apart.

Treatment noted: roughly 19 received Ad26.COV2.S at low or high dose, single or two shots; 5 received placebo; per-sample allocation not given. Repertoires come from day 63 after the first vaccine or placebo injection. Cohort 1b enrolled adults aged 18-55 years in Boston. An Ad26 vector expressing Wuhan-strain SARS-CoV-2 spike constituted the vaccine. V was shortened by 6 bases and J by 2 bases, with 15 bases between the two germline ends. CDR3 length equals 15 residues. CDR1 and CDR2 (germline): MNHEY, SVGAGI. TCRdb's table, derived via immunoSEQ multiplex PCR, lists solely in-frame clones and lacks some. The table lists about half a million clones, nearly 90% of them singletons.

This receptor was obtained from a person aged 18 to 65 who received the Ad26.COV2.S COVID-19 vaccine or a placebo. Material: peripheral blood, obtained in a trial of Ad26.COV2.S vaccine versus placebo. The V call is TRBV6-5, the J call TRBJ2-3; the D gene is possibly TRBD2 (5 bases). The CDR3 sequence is CASRNRGSNTDTQYF. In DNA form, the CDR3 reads TGTGCCAGCAGGAACCGGGGTTCGAACACAGATACGCAGTATTTT.